The 10 T cell receptor beta chains below were found in one sample sequenced in a study of T cell responses to AZD1222 COVID-19 vaccine. Clones were sequenced by immunoSEQ multiplex PCR, and TCRdb holds only the in-frame ones, with some missing. In the table there are around 99,000 clones, around 90% of which are singletons. The sequencing used peripheral blood, collected on day 0 of AZD1222 vaccination. Receptor source: an adult in good health.

This chain joins TRBV7-9 and TRBJ1-3; TRBD1 aligns across 8 bases. The CDR3 runs 17 residues. Trimming at V came to 7 bases and at J to 1 base, leaving 12 bases not matched to a gene. CDR1 is SEHNR, CDR2 FQNEAQ, per germline (reference sequence). Here the CDR3 DNA reads TGTGCCAGCACCAGGGGGGACAGGTCCCCGTCTGGAAACACCATATATTTT. Its translation: CASTRGDRSPSGNTIYF.

The V and J genes are TRBV29-1 and TRBJ2-1, with 8 positions matching TRBD2. Germline V CDR1 and CDR2: SQVTM, ANQGSEA. The CDR3 length is 15 residues. V was pared by 1 base and J by 3 bases, with 5 bases of the junction left unmatched. Here the CDR3 DNA reads TGCAGCGTTGAAGGTGCGGGAGGCGTCTACAATGAGCAGTTCTTC. Amino acid sequence: CSVEGAGGVYNEQFF.

The chain joins TRBV6-4 to TRBJ2-1, with D unclear. The CDR3 covers 14 residues. Trimming removed 2 bases from V and 0 bases from J, with 5 bases in between. The germline CDR1 and CDR2 sequences are MRHNA and SNTAGT. Here the CDR3 DNA reads TGTGCCAGCAGTGACGGCTACTCCTACAATGAGCAGTTCTTC. Amino acids: CASSDGYSYNEQFF.

This chain links TRBV5-4 with TRBJ1-2, with D unresolved. This CDR3 spans 13 amino acids. V lost 4 bases to trimming and J lost 3 bases, with 10 bases between them. Germline V gives CDR1 SGHNT, CDR2 YYREEE (reference sequence). CDR3 coding DNA: TGTGCCAGCAGCCCCGGGCAGGACTATGGCTACACCTTC. Its protein product is CASSPGQDYGYTF. Variable domain in full (rest from reference TRBV5-4 and TRBJ1-2): ETGVTQSPTHLIKTRGQQVTLRCSSQSGHNTVSWYQQALGQGPQFIFQYYREEENGRGNFPPRFSGLQFPNYSSELNVNALELDDSALYLCASSPGQDYGYTFGSGTRLTVV.

The chain recombines TRBV30 with TRBJ1-3; maybe TRBD1 (6 bases). This CDR3 comprises 15 residues. V shed 1 base and J shed 1 base, with 11 bases lying between them. Per germline, CDR1 GTSNPN and CDR2 SVGIG (reference sequence). The CDR3 loop is CAWSAKGVSGNTIYF. CDR3 sequence (DNA): TGTGCCTGGAGTGCGAAGGGGGTATCTGGAAACACCATATATTTT.

V and J are TRBV5-1 and TRBJ2-7; D tentatively reads TRBD1 or TRBD2 (5 bases each). The germline V gene has CDR1 SGHRS and CDR2 YFSETQ. CDR3 length equals 15 residues. Trimming took 4 bases from V and 5 from J, leaving 19 bases between them. CDR3 DNA sequence: TGCGCCAGCAGCCCCCAGCCGGGACCCATCAACGAGCAGTACTTC. It specifies CASSPQPGPINEQYF.

The chain links TRBV2 to TRBJ1-2; D remains unclear. CDR1 and CDR2 from the germline V gene are SNHLY and FYNNEI. The CDR3 spans 16 residues. Deletions cut 2 bases from V and 7 bases from J, with 20 bases between. The CDR3 DNA sequence: TGTGCCAGCAGTGAATGGGCGGGCCCCCTCCGGATTGGCTACACCTTC. Protein sequence: CASSEWAGPLRIGYTF.

V gene TRBV27 combines with J gene TRBJ1-5; D remains ambiguous. Germline assignment: CDR1 MNHEY and CDR2 SMNVEV (reference sequence). V was cut by 3 bases and J by 1 base, with 7 bases left in between. The CDR3 covers 14 residues. Written as DNA, the CDR3 is TGTGCCAGCAGTTTTGCGGCGAGCAATCAGCCCCAGCATTTT. Translating gives CASSFAASNQPQHF.

This chain connects TRBV6-5 to TRBJ2-1; 7 bases are shared with TRBD2. Trimming took 5 bases from V and 4 from J; bases not matched to a gene: 8. The CDR3 is made up of 15 amino acids. Germline V gene lookup returns CDR1 MNHEY and CDR2 SVGAGI. The CDR3 spells CASSSPSGLYNEQFF. The CDR3 coding sequence is TGTGCCAGCAGTAGTCCTAGCGGCCTATACAATGAGCAGTTCTTC.

The chain combines TRBV6-2 or TRBV6-3 with TRBJ2-7; TRBD2 agrees at 10 bases. CDR3 length: 15 residues. V was pared by 2 bases and J by 3 bases, with 4 bases of the junction left unmatched. Germline loops: CDR1 MNHEY, CDR2 SVGEGT. CDR3 bases: TGTGCCAGCAGTTACCCCCTAGCGGGAGACTACGAGCAGTACTTC. The encoded protein is CASSYPLAGDYEQYF.